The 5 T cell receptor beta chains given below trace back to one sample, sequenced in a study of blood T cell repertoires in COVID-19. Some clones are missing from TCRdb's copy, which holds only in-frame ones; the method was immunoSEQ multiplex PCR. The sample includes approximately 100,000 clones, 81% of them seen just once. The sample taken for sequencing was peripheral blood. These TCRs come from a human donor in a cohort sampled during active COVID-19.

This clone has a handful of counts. This chain's CDR3 is CATSRGRTGGYEQYF. The CDR3 nucleotides are TGTGCCACCAGCAGAGGTAGAACAGGGGGTTACGAGCAGTACTTC. J is TRBJ2-7 and V is TRBV15, with 8 bases that match TRBD1. With V trimmed by 1 base and J by 4 bases, 6 bases remained unmatched. This CDR3 has 15 amino acids. Germline loops: CDR1 LNHNV, CDR2 YYDKDF (reference sequence). The full variable domain, rest sourced from reference TRBV15 and TRBJ2-7, is DAMVIQNPRYQVTQFGKPVTLSCSQTLNHNVMYWYQQKSSQAPKLLFHYYDKDFNNEADTPDNFQSRRPNTSFCFLDIRSPGLGDTAMYLCATSRGRTGGYEQYFGPGTRLTVT.

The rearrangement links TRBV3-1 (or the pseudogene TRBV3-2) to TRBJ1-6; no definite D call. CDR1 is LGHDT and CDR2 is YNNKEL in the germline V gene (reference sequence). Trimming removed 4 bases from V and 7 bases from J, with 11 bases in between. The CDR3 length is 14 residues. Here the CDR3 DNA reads TGTGCCAGCAGCCCGGAGATTGGGAATTCACCCCTCCACTTT. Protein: CASSPEIGNSPLHF.

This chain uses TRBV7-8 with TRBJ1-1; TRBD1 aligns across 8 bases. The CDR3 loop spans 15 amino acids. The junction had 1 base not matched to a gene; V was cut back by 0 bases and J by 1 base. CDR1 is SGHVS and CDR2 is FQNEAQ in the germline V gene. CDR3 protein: CASSLATGANTEAFF. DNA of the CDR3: TGTGCCAGCAGCTTAGCGACAGGGGCGAACACTGAAGCTTTCTTT.

CDR3 loop: CASSMTYYNEQFF. The CDR3 DNA reads TGTGCCAGCAGTATGACTTACTACAATGAGCAGTTCTTC. The J gene is TRBJ2-1, the V gene TRBV6-5; unclear D gene. Trimming stripped 5 bases from V and 3 bases from J, with 8 bases between. Germline V gene data show CDR1 as MNHEY and CDR2 as SVGAGI. The CDR3 extends over 13 amino acids.

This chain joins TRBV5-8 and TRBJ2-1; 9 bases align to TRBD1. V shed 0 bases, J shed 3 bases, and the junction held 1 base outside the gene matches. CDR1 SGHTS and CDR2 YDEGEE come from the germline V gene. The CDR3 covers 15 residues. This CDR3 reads CASSLGDRVYNEQFF. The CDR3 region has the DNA TGTGCCAGCAGCTTGGGGGACAGGGTCTACAATGAGCAGTTCTTC.